The TCR beta chain described here comes from a study of patients and donors after allogeneic stem cell transplantation. The CDR3 totals 16 residues. J gave up 6 bases and V 5 bases, and 11 bases lay outside the gene matches. The germline V gene encodes CDR1 SEHNR and CDR2 FQNEAQ (reference sequence). TCRdb reprocessed the RT-PCR reads via MiXCR and lists one record per CDR3 protein. Seen here are about a million distinct CDR3 sequences, more than 15% observed once, and the top ten hold 6%. The receptor was derived from a human donor who was either an allogeneic HSCT recipient or a stem cell or donor lymphocyte infusion donor (not recorded which). It is not recorded whose cells these are; they may come from a transplant donor. The chain is built from TRBV7-9 and TRBJ1-4; 8 bases agree with TRBD1. The specimen was blood, either unsorted or a sorted T cell fraction (not recorded which). CDR3 coding DNA: TGTGCCAGCAGCGGGGAAGGACAGGGAAGGCATGAAAAACTGTTTTTT. Its translation is CASSGEGQGRHEKLFF.